This TCR beta chain stems from a study of beta chain features in type 1 diabetes. Study summary: Patient and healthy donor groups were alike in age, gender and cell yields.

Comment on this clone: Its antigen remains unidentified.

Overall study findings and caveats: In the patient group, naive, central memory and Treg TCRB repertoires seemed more alike than in the healthy donor group. Type 1 diabetes patients showed fewer insertions and more deletions at VDJ junctions.

Sequenced material consisted of expressed TCRB transcripts (all of the isolated RNA was reverse transcribed). Clones were read by immunoSEQ multiplex PCR, and TCRdb kept only the in-frame ones, dropping some. This table has 450,000 or so clones, about an eighth appearing once. The germline V and J ends were trimmed by 6 bases and 0 bases, with 13 bases remaining between them. This CDR3 comprises 15 residues. Germline CDR1 reads SGHVS; CDR2 reads FQNEAQ. A single heparinised blood sample, averaging approximately 0.12 L, was obtained per donor. The rearrangement links TRBV7-8 to TRBJ2-3; tentatively, D is TRBD2 (5 bases). The source material was naive CD4+ T cells from blood. The receptor was derived from a woman in her late teens or twenties in good health. The CDR3 protein is CASSKVRLSTDTQYF. The CDR3 nucleotides read TGTGCCAGCAGTAAGGTCAGACTAAGCACAGATACGCAGTATTTT.